Below, 10 T cell receptor beta chains from the same sample are listed, as sequenced in a study of blood T cell repertoires in COVID-19. TCRdb's table, derived via immunoSEQ multiplex PCR, lists solely in-frame clones and lacks some. This sample has around 250,000 clones, with roughly 80% found just once. The sequenced sample was peripheral blood. These receptors all stem from a woman between 18 and 30 years old with acute or convalescent COVID-19.

The chain carries TRBV7-6 and TRBJ2-5; 9 bases line up with TRBD2. Germline V gene sequence: CDR1 SGHVS, CDR2 FNYEAQ. The CDR3 has 17 amino acids. After removal of 6 bases from V and 5 bases from J, the junction contained 16 bases not matched to a gene. In nucleotides, the CDR3 is TGTGCCAGCAGTTCCCCCTTGCGGGAGGGCCTAGGGGAGACCCAGTACTTC. It encodes CASSSPLREGLGETQYF.

In its sample, this clone was seen a few times. The V call is TRBV10-3, the J call TRBJ2-3, with a weak D call TRBD2 (5 bases). Germline V gene lookup returns CDR1 ENHRY and CDR2 SYGVKD. The CDR3 is 15 residues long. V shed 10 bases and J shed 4 bases, with 21 bases lying between them. CDR3 bases: TGTGCCACGCAGCTTGGGGAGCACGCTTCAGATACGCAGTATTTT. This encodes CATQLGEHASDTQYF.

The rearrangement uses TRBV21-1 and TRBJ2-3; TRBD1, the table's D call, lacks a check against the DNA. TRBV21-1 is a pseudogene. This CDR3 is built from 17 residues. The CDR3 loop reads CASSKVGTANRTDTQYF. CDR3 nucleotides: TGTGCCAGCAGCAAAGTCGGGACAGCCAACCGCACAGATACGCAGTATTTT.

This sequence joins TRBV4-2 and TRBJ2-5; maybe TRBD1 (7 bases). Germline-derived CDR1 and CDR2 are LGHNA and YNFKEQ. Trimming cost V 4 bases and J 2 bases, with 17 bases left between them. The CDR3 contains 16 residues. CDR3 bases: TGTGCCAGCAGCCGTGGCAGGGGGGAAGGGCAAGAGACCCAGTACTTC. Translation gives CASSRGRGEGQETQYF.

The sample holds a few counts of this clone. This chain uses TRBV2 with TRBJ2-5; 9 positions agree with TRBD2. The germline CDR1 and CDR2 sequences are SNHLY and FYNNEI. J gave up 4 bases and V 5 bases, and 8 bases lay outside the gene matches. The CDR3 loop spans 15 amino acids. CDR3 sequence: CASSPILAGGETQYF. CDR3 nucleotides: TGTGCCAGCAGTCCTATACTAGCGGGCGGAGAGACCCAGTACTTC.

The J gene is TRBJ2-7, the V gene TRBV29-1; 8 nucleotides align to TRBD2. This CDR3 is 14 amino acids long. V gave up 1 base and J gave up 6 bases; unmatched junction bases: 8. The germline CDR1 and CDR2 sequences are SQVTM and ANQGSEA. The CDR3 spells CSVEGDREGLEQYF. CDR3 DNA sequence: TGCAGCGTTGAAGGTGATCGGGAGGGACTCGAGCAGTACTTC.

CDR3 region: CASSYSGGAPGNTIYF. DNA for the CDR3: TGTGCCAGCAGTTACTCAGGGGGCGCCCCTGGAAACACCATATATTTT. The chain recombines TRBV6-5 with TRBJ1-3, with 7 positions matching TRBD1. This CDR3 spans 16 amino acids. Germline CDR1 reads MNHEY; CDR2 reads SVGAGI. The ends lost 0 bases at V and 2 bases at J; junction bases unmatched: 4.

The chain uses TRBV19 and TRBJ2-7; possible D gene TRBD2, 6 bases. CDR1 LNHDA and CDR2 SQIVND come from the germline V gene (reference sequence). This CDR3 spans 11 amino acids. Trimming cost V 5 bases and J 6 bases, with 8 bases left between them. CDR3 in amino acids: CASSLGGEQYF. The CDR3 DNA reads TGTGCCAGTAGTCTCGGGGGCGAGCAGTACTTC.

The chain has TRBV19 and TRBJ1-5; D is perhaps TRBD1 (5 bases). CDR1 and CDR2 (germline): LNHDA, SQIVND (reference sequence). V lost 4 bases and J lost 7, with 17 bases in between. This CDR3 is 15 amino acids long. The CDR3 reads CASSTTRGGRQPQHF. In DNA, the CDR3 is TGTGCCAGTAGTACAACCCGGGGGGGTAGGCAGCCCCAGCATTTT. Full variable domain (remainder filled in from reference TRBV19 and TRBJ1-5): DGGITQSPKYLFRKEGQNVTLSCEQNLNHDAMYWYRQDPGQGLRLIYYSQIVNDFQKGDIAEGYSVSREKKESFPLTVTSAQKNPTAFYLCASSTTRGGRQPQHFGDGTRLSIL.

The chain couples TRBV19 to TRBJ1-2; D not resolved. Germline V gene data show CDR1 as LNHDA and CDR2 as SQIVND (reference sequence). There are 14 residues in the CDR3. The ends were cut back, 3 bases at V and 8 bases at J, with 16 bases in the middle. The CDR3 spells CASSITQPREGYTF. CDR3 bases: TGTGCCAGTAGTATCACCCAGCCCCGGGAGGGCTACACCTTC.